The 23 T cell receptor beta chains below were found in one sample sequenced in a study of cytomegalovirus exposure and HLA in healthy donors. In the PCR, 60 Vbeta and 13 Jbeta primers were used. Using immunoSEQ multiplex PCR, the repertoire was profiled, and TCRdb retains in-frame clones only, with some absent. The sample shows roughly 180,000 clones, roughly three quarters of them seen only once. Input material: PBMCs. The receptors shown here come from a woman under 40 in good health and CMV-seropositive.

This chain joins TRBV7-9 and TRBJ1-4; TRBD1 is a possible D gene (5 bases). Per germline, CDR1 SEHNR and CDR2 FQNEAQ (reference sequence). This CDR3 comprises 14 residues. The V end lost 0 bases, the J end lost 8 bases, and 10 bases lay between the germline ends. The CDR3 reads CASSLAPPGEKLFF. In nucleotides, the CDR3 is TGTGCCAGCAGCTTAGCACCCCCAGGGGAAAAACTGTTTTTT.

This clone has just one count. The rearrangement uses TRBV2 and TRBJ2-3; D ambiguous. This CDR3 contains 14 residues. Looked up from germline, CDR1 is SNHLY and CDR2 is FYNNEI. V lost 8 bases to trimming and J lost 2 bases, with 14 bases between them. In nucleotides, the CDR3 is TGTGCCAGCGCCCAGGATCACATCACAGATACGCAGTATTTT. Translation: CASAQDHITDTQYF.

The chain links TRBV5-1 to TRBJ2-7, with 11 bases identical to TRBD2. Germline CDR1 and CDR2: SGHRS and YFSETQ. Trimming took 3 bases from V and 4 from J; bases not matched to a gene: 6. CDR3 size: 15 residues. The CDR3 reads CASSSLAGARYEQYF. CDR3 DNA sequence: TGCGCCAGCAGCTCACTAGCGGGGGCCCGATACGAGCAGTACTTC.

A word on this clone: At one end, the junction sequence differs from germline, possibly due to a read error. The chain recombines TRBV5-6 with TRBJ2-3; D perhaps matches TRBD2 (5 bases). This CDR3 spans 15 amino acids. The germline V gene encodes CDR1 SGHDT and CDR2 YYEEEE. For the CDR3, the DNA is TGTGCCAACAGCGGAATCAGGACTAGCACAGATACGCAGTATTTT. Protein sequence: CANSGIRTSTDTQYF.

This chain links TRBV5-8 with TRBJ2-5; 13 bases line up with TRBD2. CDR1 and CDR2 from the germline V gene are SGHTS and YDEGEE. The CDR3 has 18 residues. The V segment lost 4 bases and the J segment 0 bases; nucleotides outside the gene matches: 9. CDR3 sequence (DNA): TGTGCCAGCAGCCAGGGGACTAGCGGGGCGCCGTACCAAGAGACCCAGTACTTC. It encodes CASSQGTSGAPYQETQYF. The full variable domain, its missing parts supplied by reference TRBV5-8 and TRBJ2-5, is EAGVTQSPTHLIKTRGQQATLRCSPISGHTSVYWYQQALGLGLQFLLWYDEGEERNRGNFPPRFSGRQFPNYSSELNVNALELEDSALYLCASSQGTSGAPYQETQYFGPGTRLLVL.

The V and J genes are TRBV19 and TRBJ1-3; 7 bases align to TRBD1. The CDR3 spans 12 residues. Trimming at V came to 11 bases and at J to 9 bases, leaving 10 bases not matched to a gene. From germline, CDR1 is LNHDA and CDR2 SQIVND (reference sequence). CDR3: CASGGDSSTIYF. In DNA, the CDR3 is TGTGCCTCCGGGGGGGACAGCAGCACCATATATTTT.

The CDR3 sequence is CSVERWTREQFF. Here the CDR3 DNA reads TGCAGCGTTGAACGTTGGACTAGAGAGCAGTTCTTC. The V call is TRBV29-1, the J call TRBJ2-1; 7 bases are a match to TRBD2. The germline gives CDR1 SQVTM, CDR2 ANQGSEA. After removal of 2 bases from V and 10 bases from J, the junction contained 5 bases not matched to a gene. The length of the CDR3 is 12 residues.

The genes are TRBV5-4 and TRBJ2-3; the match to TRBD1 covers 7 bases. Trimming removed 4 bases from V and 1 base from J; junction bases left unmatched: 6. CDR3 size: 15 residues. Germline CDR1 reads SGHNT; CDR2 reads YYREEE (reference sequence). The CDR3 DNA is TGTGCCAGCAGCCAGCCAGGACAGGGCACAGATACGCAGTATTTT. Translation: CASSQPGQGTDTQYF.

The rearrangement links TRBV27 to TRBJ1-1; 7 bases map to TRBD1. The CDR3 length is 14 residues. Germline values: CDR1 MNHEY, CDR2 SMNVEV (reference sequence). With V trimmed by 1 base and J by 6 bases, 5 bases remained unmatched. In DNA, the CDR3 is TGTGCCAGCAGTTTATATCAGGGGGACGCTGAAGCTTTCTTT. It translates to CASSLYQGDAEAFF.

The chain links TRBV30 to TRBJ2-1; 7 bases fit TRBD1. J was trimmed by 0 bases and V by 7 bases; bases with no gene match: 6. The CDR3 is 14 amino acids. Germline CDR1 reads GTSNPN; CDR2 reads SVGIG (reference sequence). The CDR3 region has the DNA TGTGCCTTACGACAGGGAAACTCCTACAATGAGCAGTTCTTC. Translated, it gives CALRQGNSYNEQFF.

The rearrangement links TRBV18 to TRBJ2-3; no clear D gene. Germline lookup yields CDR1 KGHSH and CDR2 LQKENI. The CDR3 has 14 residues. V lost 1 base and J lost 4, with 9 bases in between. CDR3 sequence reads: CASSPQEGADTQYF. In DNA form, the CDR3 reads TGTGCCAGCTCACCACAAGAAGGAGCAGATACGCAGTATTTT.

The chain links TRBV6-5 to TRBJ1-2, with D unresolved. Germline V gene data show CDR1 as MNHEY and CDR2 as SVGAGI. The CDR3 spans 12 residues. V was clipped by 6 bases and J by 4 bases, with 9 bases between them. The CDR3 here is CASSISGYGYTF. DNA for the CDR3: TGTGCCAGCAGCATAAGCGGCTATGGCTACACCTTC.

The gene calls are TRBV5-5 and TRBJ2-2; no definite D call. Trimming removed 2 bases at V and 3 bases at J, with 11 bases between. Germline V lookup: CDR1 SGHKS, CDR2 YYEKEE (reference sequence). CDR3 size: 15 residues. The CDR3, as DNA: TGTGCCAGCAGCTTCCGAGACACCTACACCGGGGAGCTGTTTTTT. Protein sequence: CASSFRDTYTGELFF.

The chain has TRBV27 and TRBJ2-7; 10 positions agree with TRBD2. V lost 5 bases and J lost 6; bases outside the gene matches: 7. Germline lookup yields CDR1 MNHEY and CDR2 SMNVEV (reference sequence). The CDR3 runs to 14 residues. The CDR3 coding sequence is TGTGCCAGCAGTCCGAGCGGGGGGGCCTCCGAGCAGTACTTC. Its translation: CASSPSGGASEQYF.

The chain is built from TRBV7-2 and TRBJ2-3, with 7 positions matching TRBD2. Germline V gene lookup returns CDR1 SGHTA and CDR2 FQGNSA. This CDR3 has 15 amino acids. J gave up 4 bases and V 5 bases, and 9 bases lay outside the gene matches. For the CDR3, the DNA is TGTGCCAGCAGCCCTTCGGGGAGGGGCCCAGATACGCAGTATTTT. It is translated as CASSPSGRGPDTQYF.

This CDR3 reads CASSLAGQTNEQFF. The CDR3 region has the DNA TGCGCCAGCAGCTTGGCGGGACAGACGAATGAGCAGTTCTTC. The rearrangement joins TRBV5-1 to TRBJ2-1; 7 nucleotides agree with TRBD1. V shed 0 bases, J shed 7 bases, and the junction held 4 bases outside the gene matches. The CDR3 loop spans 14 amino acids. Germline V CDR1 and CDR2: SGHRS, YFSETQ. Drawing the rest from reference TRBV5-1 and TRBJ2-1, the complete variable domain is KAGVTQTPRYLIKTRGQQVTLSCSPISGHRSVSWYQQTPGQGLQFLFEYFSETQRNKGNFPGRFSGRQFSNSRSEMNVSTLELGDSALYLCASSLAGQTNEQFFGPGTRLTVL.

This clone was seen only a few times. V usage is TRBV11-2 and J usage is TRBJ2-7, with D perhaps TRBD1 (5 bases). The CDR3 runs to 14 residues. The germline V gene encodes CDR1 SGHAT and CDR2 FQNNGV. Trimming stripped 4 bases from V and 2 bases from J, with 12 bases between. The CDR3 coding sequence is TGTGCCAGCAGCTCCAGGACACCCGCCTACGAGCAGTACTTC. This codes for CASSSRTPAYEQYF.

V gene TRBV5-4 combines with J gene TRBJ2-1, with 11 bases identical to TRBD2. After removal of 5 bases from V and 6 bases from J, the junction contained 4 bases not matched to a gene. This CDR3 has 14 residues. Germline CDR1 reads SGHNT; CDR2 reads YYREEE (reference sequence). CDR3: CASSGLAGFNEQFF. DNA for the CDR3: TGTGCCAGCAGTGGACTAGCGGGCTTCAATGAGCAGTTCTTC.

V gene TRBV7-3 combines with J gene TRBJ2-3; 8 nucleotides agree with TRBD1. The CDR3 length is 14 residues. Germline assignment: CDR1 SGHTA and CDR2 FQGTGA. The ends lost 7 bases at V and 1 base at J; junction bases unmatched: 4. The CDR3 DNA is TGTGCCAGCACCGGACAGGGCGGCACAGATACGCAGTATTTT. It codes for CASTGQGGTDTQYF.

V is TRBV9 and J is TRBJ2-3; D possibly corresponds to TRBD2 (7 bases). There are 17 residues in the CDR3. Germline loops: CDR1 SGDLS, CDR2 YYNGEE. V was clipped by 0 bases and J by 2 bases, with 16 bases between them. As DNA, the CDR3 is TGTGCCAGCAGCGTAGCGTCGCGGGGGCCTTACACAGATACGCAGTATTTT. This encodes CASSVASRGPYTDTQYF.

The chain couples TRBV28 to TRBJ1-5; D possibly corresponds to TRBD1 (6 bases). From germline, CDR1 is MDHEN and CDR2 SYDVKM. The V end lost 7 bases, the J end lost 13 bases, and 14 bases lay between the germline ends. CDR3 length: 11 residues. In nucleotides, the CDR3 is TGTGCCAGCACCCAGACAGGCCGGCAGCATTTT. It yields the protein CASTQTGRQHF.

In the case of this clone: Additional DNA sequences in this sample encode the identical CDR3. This rearrangement joins TRBV27 to TRBJ1-2; perhaps TRBD1 as D (6 bases). The CDR3 contains 14 residues. Trimming took 6 bases from V and 4 from J, leaving 15 bases between them. Germline V gives CDR1 MNHEY, CDR2 SMNVEV (reference sequence). This CDR3 reads CASRPTGGGYGYTF. In DNA, the CDR3 is TGTGCCAGCAGACCAACGGGGGGCGGCTATGGCTACACCTTC.

The chain is built from TRBV11-3 and TRBJ1-1, with D hard to call. Germline V CDR1 and CDR2: SGHNT, YENEEA. The CDR3 runs 12 residues. V shed 3 bases and J shed 10 bases, with 12 bases lying between them. CDR3 nucleotide sequence: TGTGCCAGCAGCTTGATTACTTCACGAGCTTTCTTT. Its protein product is CASSLITSRAFF.